This T cell receptor beta chain was obtained from a study of T cell responses to AZD1222 COVID-19 vaccine. Study-wide points: A reported finding is that nearly half of spike-specific TCRs target unmutated variant regions. There were repertoire samples only from the period after the peak T cell response.

The protocol was immunoSEQ multiplex PCR, while the TCRdb copy is restricted to in-frame clones and leaves out a portion. The table records around 100,000 clones, 80% to 95% of them present only once. The sample holds one count of this clone. Its specificity is unknown. The germline gives CDR1 LNHDA, CDR2 SQIVND (reference sequence). The CDR3 extends over 19 amino acids. V lost 5 bases and J lost 0; bases outside the gene matches: 14. The sample was peripheral blood, taken on day 0 of AZD1222 vaccination. J is TRBJ1-5 and V is TRBV19, with 9 positions matching TRBD1. The receptor was derived from an adult in good health. The CDR3 here is CASSPGAGQGWDSNQPQHF. CDR3 sequence (DNA): TGTGCCAGTAGTCCAGGGGCGGGACAGGGCTGGGATAGCAATCAGCCCCAGCATTTT.